This TCR beta chain emerged from a study of tumor and adjacent non-tumor tissue in lung cancer. Study background: The cohort had 12 adenocarcinoma, a couple of squamous cell and 1 small cell patients. Each sample yielded approximately 4.2 million productive TCRbeta reads on average.

CDR3 length: 14 amino acids. Deletions cut 6 bases from V and 1 base from J, with 14 bases between. CDR1 and CDR2 from the germline V gene are DFQATT and SNEGSKA (reference sequence). Three rounds of nested PCR, following a modified ARM-PCR protocol, produced the TCRbeta library. Each CDR3 protein gets one entry after TCRdb re-called the multiplex PCR reads with MiXCR. The sample gives some 120,000 distinct CDR3 sequences, 55% to 75% of which show up once; 13% is in the top ten. This sample's RNA came from whole unsorted tissue. Material for sequencing was lung tumor tissue. This receptor was taken from a man under 40 with non-small cell lung cancer. The chain carries TRBV20-1 and TRBJ2-3; D remains ambiguous. The CDR3 loop is CSAEGITGTDTQYF. CDR3 bases: TGCAGTGCCGAAGGGATAACTGGCACAGATACGCAGTATTTT.